The 3 T cell receptor beta chains in this list originate from one sample, sequenced in a study of beta chain features in type 1 diabetes. These receptors lack a known antigen. The entirety of the isolated RNA underwent reverse transcription, so expressed TCRB transcripts were sequenced. TCRdb's table, derived via immunoSEQ multiplex PCR, lists solely in-frame clones and lacks some. This table holds 310,000 or so clones, roughly a tenth found once. The study's findings and limits: For Type 1 diabetes patients, all four CD4+ subsets carried TCRB CDR3s that were moderately but significantly shorter.

Material: central memory CD4+ T cells from blood. The receptor set was obtained from a man under 40 with type 1 diabetes.

This clone appeared a few times. CDR3 DNA sequence: TGTGCCAGCAGCTTAGACAGCGGGGAGCTGTTTTTT. Translating it yields CASSLDSGELFF. The genes are TRBV7-2 and TRBJ2-2; no reliable D call. Looked up from germline, CDR1 is SGHTA and CDR2 is FQGNSA. Trimming removed 1 base at V and 7 bases at J, with 4 bases between. The CDR3 is 12 amino acids.

This clone was detected a few times. V and J are TRBV7-9 and TRBJ2-1, with no clear D. Trimming removed 5 bases from V and 7 bases from J, with 12 bases in between. CDR1 SEHNR and CDR2 FQNEAQ come from the germline V gene (reference sequence). The CDR3 has 13 residues. This CDR3 is CASSHELVNEQFF. CDR3 coding DNA: TGTGCCAGCAGCCATGAGCTAGTGAATGAGCAGTTCTTC.

The genes are TRBV28 and TRBJ2-1, with D uncertain. V shed 2 bases and J shed 8 bases, with 7 bases lying between them. Germline CDR1 and CDR2: MDHEN and SYDVKM. The CDR3 has 12 residues. The chain's CDR3 is CASSLQSHEQFF. CDR3 nucleotide sequence: TGTGCCAGCAGTTTACAAAGCCATGAGCAGTTCTTC.